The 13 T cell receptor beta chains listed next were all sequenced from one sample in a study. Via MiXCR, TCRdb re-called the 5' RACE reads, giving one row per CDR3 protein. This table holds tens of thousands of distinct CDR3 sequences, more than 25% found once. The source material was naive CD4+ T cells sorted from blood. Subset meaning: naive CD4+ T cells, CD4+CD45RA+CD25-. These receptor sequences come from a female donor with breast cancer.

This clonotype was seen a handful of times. The CDR3 nucleotides read TGCGCCAGCAGCCATGACAAAAAGACCCAGTACTTC. Protein: CASSHDKKTQYF. This chain links TRBV5-1 with TRBJ2-5; D is unresolved. Trimming removed 4 bases from V and 6 bases from J, with 10 bases in between. The CDR3 extends over 12 amino acids. Germline lookup yields CDR1 SGHRS and CDR2 YFSETQ.

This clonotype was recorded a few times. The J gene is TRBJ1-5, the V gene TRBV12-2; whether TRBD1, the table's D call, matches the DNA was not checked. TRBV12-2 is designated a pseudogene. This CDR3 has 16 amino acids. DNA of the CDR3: TGTGCATCTCTAGACAGGGGGCTACGACTGAATCAGCCCCAGCATTTT. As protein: CASLDRGLRLNQPQHF.

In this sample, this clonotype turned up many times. The CDR3 protein is CASSVADSYYGYTF. For the CDR3, the DNA is TGCGCCAGCAGCGTAGCGGACAGCTACTATGGCTACACCTTC. The rearrangement links TRBV5-1 to TRBJ1-2; D may be TRBD1 (6 bases). This CDR3 has 14 residues. Germline loops: CDR1 SGHRS, CDR2 YFSETQ. The V end was cut by 4 bases, the J end by 3 bases, with 13 bases between. The full variable domain, with the rest looked up from reference TRBV5-1 and TRBJ1-2, is KAGVTQTPRYLIKTRGQQVTLSCSPISGHRSVSWYQQTPGQGLQFLFEYFSETQRNKGNFPGRFSGRQFSNSRSEMNVSTLELGDSALYLCASSVADSYYGYTFGSGTRLTVV.

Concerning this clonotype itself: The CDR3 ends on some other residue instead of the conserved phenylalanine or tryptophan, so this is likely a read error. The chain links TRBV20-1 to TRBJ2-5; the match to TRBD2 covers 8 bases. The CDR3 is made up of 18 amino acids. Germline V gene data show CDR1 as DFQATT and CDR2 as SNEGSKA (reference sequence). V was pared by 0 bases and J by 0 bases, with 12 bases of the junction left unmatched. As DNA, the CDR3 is TGCAGTGCTAGAGATCGTAGCGGGGACACCCAATACCAAGAGACCCAGTACCTC. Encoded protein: CSARDRSGDTQYQETQYL.

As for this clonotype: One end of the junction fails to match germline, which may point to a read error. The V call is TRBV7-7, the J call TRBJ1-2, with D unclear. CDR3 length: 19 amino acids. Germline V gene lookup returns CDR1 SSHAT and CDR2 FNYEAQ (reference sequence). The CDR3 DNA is TGTGCTAGCAGCCAAACCCTTATCAGAGATGGCTCAAAAAGCTATGGCTACACCTTC. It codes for CASSQTLIRDGSKSYGYTF.

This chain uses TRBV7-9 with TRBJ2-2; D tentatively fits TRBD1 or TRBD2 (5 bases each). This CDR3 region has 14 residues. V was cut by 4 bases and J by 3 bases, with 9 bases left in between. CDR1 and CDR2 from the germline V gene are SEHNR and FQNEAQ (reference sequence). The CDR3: CASSSQGDTGELFF. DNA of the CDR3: TGTGCCAGCAGCTCTCAGGGAGACACCGGGGAGCTGTTTTTT.

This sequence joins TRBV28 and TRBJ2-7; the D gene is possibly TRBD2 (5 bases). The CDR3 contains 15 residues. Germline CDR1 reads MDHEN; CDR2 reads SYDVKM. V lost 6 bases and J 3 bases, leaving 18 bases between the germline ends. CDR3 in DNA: TGTGCCAGCAGCCCCCTCAGCCTAGAGGGCTACGAGCAGTACTTC. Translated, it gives CASSPLSLEGYEQYF.

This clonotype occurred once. DNA of the CDR3: TGCAGTGCTAGAGTACTAGCGGTTGAGGGAGATACGCAGTATTTT. Its translation is CSARVLAVEGDTQYF. The chain uses TRBV20-1 and TRBJ2-3; TRBD2 matches at 8 bases. Trimming took 1 base from V and 5 from J; bases not matched to a gene: 8. Germline CDR1 is DFQATT and CDR2 is SNEGSKA (reference sequence). CDR3 length: 15 residues.

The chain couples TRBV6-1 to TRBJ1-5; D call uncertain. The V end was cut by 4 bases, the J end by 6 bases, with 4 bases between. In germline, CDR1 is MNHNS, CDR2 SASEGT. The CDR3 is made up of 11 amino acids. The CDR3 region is CASSGPQPQHF. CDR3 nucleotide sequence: TGTGCCAGCAGTGGGCCTCAGCCCCAGCATTTT.

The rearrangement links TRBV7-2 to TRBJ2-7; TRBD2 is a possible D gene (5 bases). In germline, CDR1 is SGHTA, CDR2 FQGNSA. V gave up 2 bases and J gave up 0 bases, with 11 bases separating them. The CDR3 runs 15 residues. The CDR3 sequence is CASSLYIGGSYEQYF. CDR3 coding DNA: TGTGCCAGCAGCTTATATATCGGAGGCTCCTACGAGCAGTACTTC.

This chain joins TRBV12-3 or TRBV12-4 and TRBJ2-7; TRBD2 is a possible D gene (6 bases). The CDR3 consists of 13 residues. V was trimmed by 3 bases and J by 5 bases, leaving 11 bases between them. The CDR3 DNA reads TGTGCCAGCAGTTTTACGGGAGTTGACGAGCAGTACTTC. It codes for CASSFTGVDEQYF.

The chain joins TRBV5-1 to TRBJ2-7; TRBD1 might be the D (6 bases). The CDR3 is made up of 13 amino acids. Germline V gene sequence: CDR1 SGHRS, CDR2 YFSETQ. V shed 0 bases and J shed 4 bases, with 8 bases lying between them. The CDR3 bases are TGCGCCAGCAGCTTGGGCGGACAGTACGAGCAGTACTTC. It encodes CASSLGGQYEQYF.

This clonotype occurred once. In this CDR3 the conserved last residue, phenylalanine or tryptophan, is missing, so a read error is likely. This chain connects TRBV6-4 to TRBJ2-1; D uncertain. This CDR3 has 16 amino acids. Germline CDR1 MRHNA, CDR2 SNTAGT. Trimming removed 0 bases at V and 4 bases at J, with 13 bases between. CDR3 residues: CASSDSIVRLYNEQFL. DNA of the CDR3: TGTGCCAGCAGTGACTCGATTGTACGATTATACAATGAGCAGTTCCTC.